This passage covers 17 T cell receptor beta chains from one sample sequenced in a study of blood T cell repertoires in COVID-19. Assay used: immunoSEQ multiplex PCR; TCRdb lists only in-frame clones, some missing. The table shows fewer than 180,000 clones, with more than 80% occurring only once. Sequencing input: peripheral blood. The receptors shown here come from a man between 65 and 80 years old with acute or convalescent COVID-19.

Here the CDR3 DNA reads TGTGCCAGCAGCCAAGATGGCACCATAGCGGGAGGCTACAATGAGCAGTTCTTC. This translates into CASSQDGTIAGGYNEQFF. The chain uses TRBV4-2 and TRBJ2-1; 10 positions agree with TRBD2. J lost 3 bases, V lost 0 bases, and 8 bases had no gene match. CDR3 length: 18 residues. The germline V gene has CDR1 LGHNA and CDR2 YNFKEQ.

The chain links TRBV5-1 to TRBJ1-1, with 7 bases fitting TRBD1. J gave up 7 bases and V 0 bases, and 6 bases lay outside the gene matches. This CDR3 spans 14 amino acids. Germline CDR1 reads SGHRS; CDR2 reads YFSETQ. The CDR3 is CASSLGGAGGEAFF. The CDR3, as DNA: TGCGCCAGCAGCTTGGGAGGTGCAGGGGGTGAAGCTTTCTTT.

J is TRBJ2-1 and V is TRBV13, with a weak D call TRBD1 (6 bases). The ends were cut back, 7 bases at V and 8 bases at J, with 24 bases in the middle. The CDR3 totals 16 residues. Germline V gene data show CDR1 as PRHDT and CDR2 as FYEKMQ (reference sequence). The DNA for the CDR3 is TGTGCCAGCAAGGAACAGGGCCGGCCTAGAAACGATGAGCAGTTCTTC. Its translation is CASKEQGRPRNDEQFF.

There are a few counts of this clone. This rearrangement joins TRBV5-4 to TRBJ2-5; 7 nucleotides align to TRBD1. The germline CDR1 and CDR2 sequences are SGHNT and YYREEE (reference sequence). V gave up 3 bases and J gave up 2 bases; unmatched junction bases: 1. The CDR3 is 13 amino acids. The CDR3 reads CASSSGQQETQYF. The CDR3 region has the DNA TGTGCCAGCAGCTCGGGACAGCAAGAGACCCAGTACTTC.

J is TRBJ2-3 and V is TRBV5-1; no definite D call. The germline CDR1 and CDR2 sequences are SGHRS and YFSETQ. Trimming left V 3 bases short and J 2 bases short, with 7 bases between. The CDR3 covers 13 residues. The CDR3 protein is CASSSPSTDTQYF. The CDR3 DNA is TGCGCCAGCAGCTCCCCTTCCACAGATACGCAGTATTTT.

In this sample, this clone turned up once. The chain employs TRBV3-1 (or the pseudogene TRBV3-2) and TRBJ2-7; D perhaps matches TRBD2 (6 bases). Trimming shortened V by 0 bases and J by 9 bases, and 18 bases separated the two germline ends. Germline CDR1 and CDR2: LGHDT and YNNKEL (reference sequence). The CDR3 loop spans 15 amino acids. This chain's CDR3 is CASSQDFRTTLGQYF. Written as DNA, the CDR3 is TGTGCCAGCAGCCAAGATTTTCGGACTACCCTCGGGCAGTACTTC.

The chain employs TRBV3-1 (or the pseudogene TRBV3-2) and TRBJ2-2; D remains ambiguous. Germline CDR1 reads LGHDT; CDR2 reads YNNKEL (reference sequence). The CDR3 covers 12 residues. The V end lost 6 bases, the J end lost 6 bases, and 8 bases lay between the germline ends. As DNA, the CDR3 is TGTGCCAGCAGGCCTCAGTCCGGGGAGCTGTTTTTT. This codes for CASRPQSGELFF.

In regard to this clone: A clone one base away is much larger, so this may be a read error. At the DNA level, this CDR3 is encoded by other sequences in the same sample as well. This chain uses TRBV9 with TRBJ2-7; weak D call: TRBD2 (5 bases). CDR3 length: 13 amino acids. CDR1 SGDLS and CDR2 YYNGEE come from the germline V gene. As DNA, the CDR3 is TGTGCCAGTAGCGTAGCGCTCTCCCGGGAGCAGTACTTC. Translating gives CASSVALSREQYF.

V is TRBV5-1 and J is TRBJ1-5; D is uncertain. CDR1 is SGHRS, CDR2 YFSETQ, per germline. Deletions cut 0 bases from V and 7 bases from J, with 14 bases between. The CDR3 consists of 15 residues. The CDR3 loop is CASSLAGRVGQPQHF. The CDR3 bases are TGCGCCAGCAGCTTGGCCGGGAGGGTGGGACAGCCCCAGCATTTT.

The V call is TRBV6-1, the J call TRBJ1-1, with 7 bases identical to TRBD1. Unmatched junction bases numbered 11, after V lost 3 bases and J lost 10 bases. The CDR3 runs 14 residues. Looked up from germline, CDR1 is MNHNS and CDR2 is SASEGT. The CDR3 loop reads CASSDPNRGGRAFF. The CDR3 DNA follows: TGTGCCAGCAGTGACCCCAACCGAGGGGGCCGAGCTTTCTTT.

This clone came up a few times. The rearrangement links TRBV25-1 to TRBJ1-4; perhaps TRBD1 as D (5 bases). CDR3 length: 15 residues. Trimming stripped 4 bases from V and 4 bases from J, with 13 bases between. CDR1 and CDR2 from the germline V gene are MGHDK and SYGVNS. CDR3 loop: CASSASDRNNEKLFF. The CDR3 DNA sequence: TGTGCCAGCAGTGCCAGTGACAGAAATAATGAAAAACTGTTTTTT.

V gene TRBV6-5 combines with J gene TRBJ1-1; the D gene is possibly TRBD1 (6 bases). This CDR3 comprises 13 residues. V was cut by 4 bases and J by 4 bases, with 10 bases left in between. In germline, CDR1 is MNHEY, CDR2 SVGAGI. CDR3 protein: CASSSQGSTEAFF. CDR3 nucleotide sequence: TGTGCCAGCAGTTCCCAGGGGAGCACTGAAGCTTTCTTT.

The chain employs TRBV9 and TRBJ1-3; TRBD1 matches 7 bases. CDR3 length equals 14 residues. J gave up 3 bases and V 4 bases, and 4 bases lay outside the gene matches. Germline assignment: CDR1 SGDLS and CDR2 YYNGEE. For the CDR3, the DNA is TGTGCCAGCAGCCCGACAGGGAATGGAAACACCATATATTTT. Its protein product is CASSPTGNGNTIYF.

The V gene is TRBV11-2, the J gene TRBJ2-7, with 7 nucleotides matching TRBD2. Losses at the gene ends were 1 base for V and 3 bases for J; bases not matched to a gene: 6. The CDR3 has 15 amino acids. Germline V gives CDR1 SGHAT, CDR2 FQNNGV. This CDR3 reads CASSLASGGRYEQYF. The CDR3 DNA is TGTGCCAGCAGCTTAGCTAGCGGCGGCCGCTACGAGCAGTACTTC.

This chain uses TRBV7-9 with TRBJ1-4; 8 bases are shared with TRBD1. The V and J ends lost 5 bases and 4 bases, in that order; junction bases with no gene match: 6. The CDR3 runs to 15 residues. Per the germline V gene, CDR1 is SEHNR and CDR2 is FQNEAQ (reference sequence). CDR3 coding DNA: TGTGCCAGCAGCCCTGGACAGGGATATAATGAAAAACTGTTTTTT. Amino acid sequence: CASSPGQGYNEKLFF.

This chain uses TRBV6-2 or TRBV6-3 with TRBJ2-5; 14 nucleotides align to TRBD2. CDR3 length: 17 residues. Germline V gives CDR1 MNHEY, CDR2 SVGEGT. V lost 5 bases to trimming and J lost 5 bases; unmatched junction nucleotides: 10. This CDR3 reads CASSTLRLAGGRETQYF. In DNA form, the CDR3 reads TGTGCCAGCAGTACCCTCCGACTAGCGGGGGGGCGGGAGACCCAGTACTTC.

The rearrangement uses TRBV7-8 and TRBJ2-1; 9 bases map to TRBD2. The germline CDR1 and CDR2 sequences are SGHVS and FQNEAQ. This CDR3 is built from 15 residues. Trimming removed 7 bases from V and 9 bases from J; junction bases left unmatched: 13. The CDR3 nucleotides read TGTGCCAGCACCTCCCCCGGCGGGGGGGCCTTTGAGCAGTTCTTC. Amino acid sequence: CASTSPGGGAFEQFF.